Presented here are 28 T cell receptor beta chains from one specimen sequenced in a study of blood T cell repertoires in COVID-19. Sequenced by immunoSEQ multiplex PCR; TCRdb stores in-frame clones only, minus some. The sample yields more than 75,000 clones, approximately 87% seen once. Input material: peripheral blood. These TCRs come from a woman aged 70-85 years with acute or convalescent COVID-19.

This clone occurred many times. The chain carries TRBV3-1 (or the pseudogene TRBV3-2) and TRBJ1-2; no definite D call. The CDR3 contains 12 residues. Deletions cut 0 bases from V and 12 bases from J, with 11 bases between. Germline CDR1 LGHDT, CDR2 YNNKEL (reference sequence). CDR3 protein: CASSQDAPPDTF. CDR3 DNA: TGTGCCAGCAGCCAAGACGCACCGCCAGACACCTTC.

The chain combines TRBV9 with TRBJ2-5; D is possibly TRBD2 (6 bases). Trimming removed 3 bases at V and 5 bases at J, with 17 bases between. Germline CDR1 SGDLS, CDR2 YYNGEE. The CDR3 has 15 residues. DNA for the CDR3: TGTGCCAGCAGCGCAGCTGAGGGGAGGTGGGAGACCCAGTACTTC. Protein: CASSAAEGRWETQYF.

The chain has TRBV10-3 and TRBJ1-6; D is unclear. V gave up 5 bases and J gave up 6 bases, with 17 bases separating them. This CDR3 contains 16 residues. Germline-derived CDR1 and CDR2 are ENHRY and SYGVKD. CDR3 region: CAISHDSRASNSPLHF. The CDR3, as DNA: TGTGCCATCAGTCACGACTCGAGGGCTAGTAATTCACCCCTCCACTTT.

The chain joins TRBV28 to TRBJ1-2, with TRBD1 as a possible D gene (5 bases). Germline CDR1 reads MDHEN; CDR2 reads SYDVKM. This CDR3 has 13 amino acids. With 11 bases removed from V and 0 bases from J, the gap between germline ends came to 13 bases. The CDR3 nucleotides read TGTGCCGGCCGCTGGGGGGCTAACTATGGCTACACCTTC. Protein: CAGRWGANYGYTF.

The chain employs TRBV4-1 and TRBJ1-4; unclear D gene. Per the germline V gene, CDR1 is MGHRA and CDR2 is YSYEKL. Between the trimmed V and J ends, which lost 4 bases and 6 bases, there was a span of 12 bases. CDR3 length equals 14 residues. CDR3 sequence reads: CASSPGRLDEKLFF. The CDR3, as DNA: TGCGCCAGCAGCCCGGGTCGTCTGGATGAAAAACTGTTTTTT.

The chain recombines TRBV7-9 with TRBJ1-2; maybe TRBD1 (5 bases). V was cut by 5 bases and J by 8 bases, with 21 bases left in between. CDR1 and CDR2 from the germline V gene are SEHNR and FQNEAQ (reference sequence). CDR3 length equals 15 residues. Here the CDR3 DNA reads TGTGCCAGCAGCCGAGGTGGAGCAGGGTTCTTGGGCTACACCTTC. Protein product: CASSRGGAGFLGYTF.

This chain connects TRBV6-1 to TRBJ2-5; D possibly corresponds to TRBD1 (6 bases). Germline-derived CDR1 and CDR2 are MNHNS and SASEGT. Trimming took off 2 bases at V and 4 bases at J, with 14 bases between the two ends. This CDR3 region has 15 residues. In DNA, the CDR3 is TGTGCCAGCAGTGAAACGAACAGGGTGATAGAGACCCAGTACTTC. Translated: CASSETNRVIETQYF.

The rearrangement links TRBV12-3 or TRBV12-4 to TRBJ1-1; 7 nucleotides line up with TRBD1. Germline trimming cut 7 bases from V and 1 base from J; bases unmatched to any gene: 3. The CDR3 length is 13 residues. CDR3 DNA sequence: TGTGCCAGCACACAGGGGAGGAACACTGAAGCTTTCTTT. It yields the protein CASTQGRNTEAFF.

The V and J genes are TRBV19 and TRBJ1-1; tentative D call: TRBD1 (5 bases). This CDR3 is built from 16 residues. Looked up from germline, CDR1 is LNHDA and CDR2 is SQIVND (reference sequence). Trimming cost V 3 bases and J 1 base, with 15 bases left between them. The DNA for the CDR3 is TGTGCCAGTAGTATTGGGGCGGGACCGGGGAACACTGAAGCTTTCTTT. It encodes CASSIGAGPGNTEAFF.

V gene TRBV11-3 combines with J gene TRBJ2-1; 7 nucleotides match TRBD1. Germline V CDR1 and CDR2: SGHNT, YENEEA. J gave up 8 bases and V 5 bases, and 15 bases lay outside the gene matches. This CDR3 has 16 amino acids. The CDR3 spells CASSPPLTGWKDEQFF. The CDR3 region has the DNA TGTGCCAGCAGCCCTCCATTGACAGGGTGGAAGGATGAGCAGTTCTTC.

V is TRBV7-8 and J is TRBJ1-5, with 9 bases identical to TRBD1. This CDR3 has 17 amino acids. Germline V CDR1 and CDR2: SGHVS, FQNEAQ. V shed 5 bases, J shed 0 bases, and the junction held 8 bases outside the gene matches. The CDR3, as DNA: TGTGCCAGCAGCAAAGAAGACAGGGGGGCTAGCAATCAGCCCCAGCATTTT. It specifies CASSKEDRGASNQPQHF.

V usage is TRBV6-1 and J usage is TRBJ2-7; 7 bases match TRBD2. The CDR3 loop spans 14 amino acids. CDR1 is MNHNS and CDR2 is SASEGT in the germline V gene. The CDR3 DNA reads TGTGCCAGCAGTGATAAGCGGGGCTCCCACGAGCAGTACGTC. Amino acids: CASSDKRGSHEQYV.

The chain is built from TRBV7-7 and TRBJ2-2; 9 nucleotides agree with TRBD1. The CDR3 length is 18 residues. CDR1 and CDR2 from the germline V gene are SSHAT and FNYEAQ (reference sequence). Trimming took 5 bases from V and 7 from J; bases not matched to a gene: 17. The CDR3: CASSPTRDRVLTIGELFF. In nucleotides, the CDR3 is TGTGCCAGCAGCCCCACCCGGGACAGGGTCTTAACGATCGGGGAGCTGTTTTTT.

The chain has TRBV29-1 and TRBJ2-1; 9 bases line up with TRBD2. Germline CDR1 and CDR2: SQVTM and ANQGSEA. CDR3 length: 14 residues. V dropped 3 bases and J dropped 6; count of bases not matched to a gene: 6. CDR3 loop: CSVDGGRASNEQFF. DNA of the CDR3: TGCAGCGTTGATGGCGGGAGGGCCAGCAATGAGCAGTTCTTC.

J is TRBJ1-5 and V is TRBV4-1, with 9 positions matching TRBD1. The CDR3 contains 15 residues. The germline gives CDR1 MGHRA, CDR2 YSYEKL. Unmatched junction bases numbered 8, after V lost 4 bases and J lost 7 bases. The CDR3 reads CASSPSDRGGQPQHF. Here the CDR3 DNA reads TGCGCCAGCAGCCCGTCGGACAGGGGAGGACAGCCCCAGCATTTT.

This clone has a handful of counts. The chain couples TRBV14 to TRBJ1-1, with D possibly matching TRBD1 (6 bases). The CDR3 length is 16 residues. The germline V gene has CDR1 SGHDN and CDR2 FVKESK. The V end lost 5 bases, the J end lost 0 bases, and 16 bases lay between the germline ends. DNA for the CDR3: TGTGCCAGCAGCAACGGACAGCTTATTTTGAACACTGAAGCTTTCTTT. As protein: CASSNGQLILNTEAFF.

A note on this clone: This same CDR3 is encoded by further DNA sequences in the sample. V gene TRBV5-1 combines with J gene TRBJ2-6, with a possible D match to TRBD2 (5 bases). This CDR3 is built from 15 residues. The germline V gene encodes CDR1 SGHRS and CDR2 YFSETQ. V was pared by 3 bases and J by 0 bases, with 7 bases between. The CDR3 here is CASSSGSSGANVLTF. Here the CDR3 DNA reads TGCGCCAGCAGCTCGGGGTCCTCTGGGGCCAACGTCCTGACTTTC.

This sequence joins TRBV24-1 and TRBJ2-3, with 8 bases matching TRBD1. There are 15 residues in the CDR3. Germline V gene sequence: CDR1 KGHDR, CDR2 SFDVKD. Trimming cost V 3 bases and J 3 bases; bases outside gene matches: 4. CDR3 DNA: TGTGCCACCAGTGATCAAGGACAGGGAACAGATACGCAGTATTTT. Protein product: CATSDQGQGTDTQYF.

The CDR3 spells CASRERGRLANYGYTF. The CDR3 DNA follows: TGTGCCAGCAGGGAGCGGGGACGGCTAGCTAACTATGGCTACACCTTC. The chain carries TRBV28 and TRBJ1-2; D may be TRBD1 (5 bases). V gave up 6 bases and J gave up 0 bases, with 17 bases separating them. Germline V gives CDR1 MDHEN, CDR2 SYDVKM. The CDR3 runs 16 residues.

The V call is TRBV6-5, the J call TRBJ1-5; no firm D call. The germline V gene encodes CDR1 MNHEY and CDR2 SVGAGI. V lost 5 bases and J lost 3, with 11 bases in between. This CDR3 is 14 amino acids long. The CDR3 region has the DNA TGTGCCAGCAGTAGAGGATCTAACAATCAGCCCCAGCATTTT. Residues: CASSRGSNNQPQHF.

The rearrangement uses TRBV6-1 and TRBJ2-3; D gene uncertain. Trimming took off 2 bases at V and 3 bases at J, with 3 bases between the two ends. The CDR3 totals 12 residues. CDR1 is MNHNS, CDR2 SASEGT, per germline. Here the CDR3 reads CASSEQTDTQYF. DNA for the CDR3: TGTGCCAGCAGTGAACAGACAGATACGCAGTATTTT.

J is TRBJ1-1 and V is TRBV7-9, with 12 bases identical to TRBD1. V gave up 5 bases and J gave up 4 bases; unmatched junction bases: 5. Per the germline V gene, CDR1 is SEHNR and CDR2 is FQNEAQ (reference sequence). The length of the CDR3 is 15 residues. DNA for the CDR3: TGTGCCAGCAGCCCTTCGGGACAGGGGGCCACTGAAGCTTTCTTT. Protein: CASSPSGQGATEAFF.

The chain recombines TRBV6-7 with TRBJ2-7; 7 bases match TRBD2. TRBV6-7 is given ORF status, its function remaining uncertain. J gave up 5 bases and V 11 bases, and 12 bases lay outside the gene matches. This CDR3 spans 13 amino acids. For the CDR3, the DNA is TGTGCCGTTAAGGGGAGGGGATGGGACGAGCAGTACGTC. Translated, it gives CAVKGRGWDEQYV.

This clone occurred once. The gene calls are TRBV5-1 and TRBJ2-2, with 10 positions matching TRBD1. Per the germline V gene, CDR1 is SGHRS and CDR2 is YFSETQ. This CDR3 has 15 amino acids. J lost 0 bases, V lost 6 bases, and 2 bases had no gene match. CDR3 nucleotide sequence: TGCGCCAGCATAGGGACAGGGGCGAACACCGGGGAGCTGTTTTTT. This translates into CASIGTGANTGELFF.

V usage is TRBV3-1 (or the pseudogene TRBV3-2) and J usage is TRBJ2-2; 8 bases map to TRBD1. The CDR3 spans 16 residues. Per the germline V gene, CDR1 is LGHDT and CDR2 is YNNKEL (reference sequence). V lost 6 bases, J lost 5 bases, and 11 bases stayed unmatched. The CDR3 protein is CASSQIDRGWTGELFF. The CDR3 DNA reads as TGTGCCAGCAGTCAGATTGACAGGGGTTGGACCGGGGAGCTGTTTTTT.

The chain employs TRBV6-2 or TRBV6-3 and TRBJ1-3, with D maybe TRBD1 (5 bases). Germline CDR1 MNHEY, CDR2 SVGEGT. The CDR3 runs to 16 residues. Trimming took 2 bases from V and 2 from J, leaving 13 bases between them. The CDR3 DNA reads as TGTGCCAGCAGTTACCTGGACACGTCGACTGGAAACACCATATATTTT. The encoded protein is CASSYLDTSTGNTIYF.

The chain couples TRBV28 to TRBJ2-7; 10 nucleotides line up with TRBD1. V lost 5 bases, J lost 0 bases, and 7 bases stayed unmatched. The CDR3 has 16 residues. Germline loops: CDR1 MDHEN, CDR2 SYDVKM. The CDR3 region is CASSPSGQGTSYEQYV. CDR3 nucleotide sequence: TGTGCCAGCAGTCCCTCGGGACAGGGGACCTCCTACGAGCAGTACGTC.

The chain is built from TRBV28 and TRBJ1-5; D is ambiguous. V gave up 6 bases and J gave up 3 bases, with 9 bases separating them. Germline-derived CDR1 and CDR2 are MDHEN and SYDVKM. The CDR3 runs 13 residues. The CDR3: CASRVDTNQPQHF. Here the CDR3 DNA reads TGTGCCAGCAGAGTCGACACCAATCAGCCCCAGCATTTT. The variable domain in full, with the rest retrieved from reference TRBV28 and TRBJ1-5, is DVKVTQSSRYLVKRTGEKVFLECVQDMDHENMFWYRQDPGLGLRLIYFSYDVKMKEKGDIPEGYSVSREKKERFSLILESASTNQTSMYLCASRVDTNQPQHFGDGTRLSIL.